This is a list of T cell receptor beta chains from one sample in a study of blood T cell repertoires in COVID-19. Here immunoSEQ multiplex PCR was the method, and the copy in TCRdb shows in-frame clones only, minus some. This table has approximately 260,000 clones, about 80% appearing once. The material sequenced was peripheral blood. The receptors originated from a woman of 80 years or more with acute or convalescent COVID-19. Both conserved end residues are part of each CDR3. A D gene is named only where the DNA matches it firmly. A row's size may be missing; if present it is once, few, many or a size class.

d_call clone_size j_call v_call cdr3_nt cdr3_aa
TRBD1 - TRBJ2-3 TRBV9 TGTGCCAGCAGCGTAGCGGGACAGGGGGCAGATACGCAGTATTTT CASSVAGQGADTQYF
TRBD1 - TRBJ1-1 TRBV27 TGTGCCAGCAGTCCCGCGGCAGGGGGCTCGGCGAACACTGAAGCTTTCTTT CASSPAAGGSANTEAFF
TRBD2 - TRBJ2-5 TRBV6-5 TGTGCCAGCAGAACGACTAGCGGGGCATATGAGACCCAGTACTTC CASRTTSGAYETQYF
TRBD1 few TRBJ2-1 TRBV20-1 TGCAGTGCTACAAGACAGGGGCAGCAGTTCTTC CSATRQGQQFF
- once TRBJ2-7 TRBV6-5 TGTGCCAGCAGTTACGCCGGAGGGGGGGCTTCCTACGAGCAGTACTTC CASSYAGGGASYEQYF
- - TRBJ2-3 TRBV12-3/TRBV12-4 TGTGCCAGCAGCGGAGGTCCAGATACGCAGTATTTT CASSGGPDTQYF
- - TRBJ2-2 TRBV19 TGTGCCAGTAGTACAGACGTCAGGCGAGCGAACACCGGGGAGCTGTTTTTT CASSTDVRRANTGELFF
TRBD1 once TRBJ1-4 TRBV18 TGTGCCAGCTCACCCCCTGGACAGGCCTTTAATGAAAAACTGTTTTTT CASSPPGQAFNEKLFF
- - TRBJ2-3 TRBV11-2 TGTGCCAGCAGCTTAGACTACGATACGCAGTATTTT CASSLDYDTQYF
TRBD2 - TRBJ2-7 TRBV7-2 TGTGCCAGCAGCTCCGGGACTAGCGGGTACCCCTACGAGCAGTACTTC CASSSGTSGYPYEQYF
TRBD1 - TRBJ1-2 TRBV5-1 TGCGCCAGCAGGACCGGACAGGGAACGGGGGGCTACACCTTC CASRTGQGTGGYTF
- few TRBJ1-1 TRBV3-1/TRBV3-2 TGTGCCAGCAGCCAAGGACAGAACACTGAAGCTTTCTTT CASSQGQNTEAFF
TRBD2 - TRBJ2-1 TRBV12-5 TGTGCTAGTGGTCCCGGACTAGAAGTAAGGAATGAGCAGTTCTTC CASGPGLEVRNEQFF
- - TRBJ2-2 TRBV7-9 TGTGCCAGCAGCCCAAGGGACACCCCAAACACCGGGGAGCTGTTTTTT CASSPRDTPNTGELFF
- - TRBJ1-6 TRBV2 TGTGCCAGCGCCCGACAGGTTTATAATTCACCCCTCCACTTT CASARQVYNSPLHF
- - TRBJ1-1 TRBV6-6 TGTGCCAGCAGTAAGAGGAACACTGAAGCTTTCTTT CASSKRNTEAFF
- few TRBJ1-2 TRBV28 TGTGCCAGCAGGAGCCACCTCACCTCGACTGAAACTAACTATGGCTACACCTTC CASRSHLTSTETNYGYTF
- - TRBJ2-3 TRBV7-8 TGTGCCAGCAGCTTAGCGGGGGGGCCTCGCACAGATACGCAGTATTTT CASSLAGGPRTDTQYF
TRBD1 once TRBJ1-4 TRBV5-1 TGCGCCAGCAGCAGGACAGGGGGCGGTGGTGAAAAACTGTTTTTT CASSRTGGGGEKLFF
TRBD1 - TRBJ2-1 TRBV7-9 TGTGCCAGCAGCTTTATTCCTTACGGGACAGGGGGCAATGAGCAGTTCTTC CASSFIPYGTGGNEQFF
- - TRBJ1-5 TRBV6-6 TGTGCCAGCAGAGACGACGGGCAGCCCCAGCATTTT CASRDDGQPQHF
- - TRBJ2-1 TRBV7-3 TGTGCCAGCAGCTTAAGTGGGGGGTACAATGAGCAGTTCTTC CASSLSGGYNEQFF
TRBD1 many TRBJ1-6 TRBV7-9 TGTGCCAGCAGCTTACAGACAGGGGCGAGTTCACCCCTCCACTTT CASSLQTGASSPLHF
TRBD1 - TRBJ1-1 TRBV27 TGTGCCAGCAGGATCCGGGACAGGTCCACTGAAGCTTTCTTT CASRIRDRSTEAFF
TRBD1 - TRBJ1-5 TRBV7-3 TGTGCCAGCAGCCCTGGACAGGGGGGAGAGTATAGCAATCAGCCCCAGCATTTT CASSPGQGGEYSNQPQHF
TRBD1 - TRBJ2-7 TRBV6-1 TGTGCCAGCAGTGTTATTTATGGACAGGGGGCGGGGGAGCAGTACTTC CASSVIYGQGAGEQYF
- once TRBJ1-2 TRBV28 TGTGCCAGCAGTCCCGACAGAGTTCTTGGCTACACCTTC CASSPDRVLGYTF
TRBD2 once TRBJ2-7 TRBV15 TGTGCCACCAGGCGGACTAGCGGGGGCTACGAGCAGTACTTC CATRRTSGGYEQYF
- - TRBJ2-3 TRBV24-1 TGTGCCACCAGTGATTCCAGGGTGGGGAACACAGATACGCAGTATTTT CATSDSRVGNTDTQYF
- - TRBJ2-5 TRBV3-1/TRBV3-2 TGTGCCAGCAGCCAGGGGGACTGGCAAGAGACCCAGTACTTC CASSQGDWQETQYF
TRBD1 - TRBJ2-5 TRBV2 TGTGCCAGCAGCGCCGACAGGGCCCAAGAGACCCAGTACTTC CASSADRAQETQYF
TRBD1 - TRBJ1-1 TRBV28 TGTGCCAGCAGAGAGCGGACAGGGAGATCCACTGAAGCTTTCTTT CASRERTGRSTEAFF
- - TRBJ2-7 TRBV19 TGTGCCAGTAGTATGTGGAAGGGGGAGAGCGAGCAGTACTTC CASSMWKGESEQYF
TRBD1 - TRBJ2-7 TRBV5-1 TGCGCCAGCAGCCCAGGACAGGGTGCATGGCGTACCTACGAGCAGTACTTC CASSPGQGAWRTYEQYF
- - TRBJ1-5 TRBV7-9 TGTGCCAGCAGCAAGGGGGAGGGCGGTCAGCCCCAGCATTTT CASSKGEGGQPQHF
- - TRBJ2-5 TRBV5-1 TGCGCCAGCAGCTTGGCCAGGAAAGAGACCCAGTACTTC CASSLARKETQYF
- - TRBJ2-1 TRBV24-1 TGTGCCACCAGTGATACCCGAACTCTGCGCAATGAGCAGTTCTTC CATSDTRTLRNEQFF
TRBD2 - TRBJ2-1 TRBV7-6 TGTGCCAGCAGCAAGCGGGGGCAGGGTTACGATGAGCAGTTCTTC CASSKRGQGYDEQFF
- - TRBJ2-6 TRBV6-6 TGTGCCAGCAGTTACGGGGGGGCCTCTGGGGCCAACGTCCTGACTTTC CASSYGGASGANVLTF
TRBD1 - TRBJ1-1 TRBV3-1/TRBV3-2 TGTGCCAGCAGCCACCACCGTACAGGGGTTAACACTGAAGCTTTCTTT CASSHHRTGVNTEAFF
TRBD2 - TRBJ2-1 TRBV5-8 TGTGCCAGCAGCTCCCGGGGGGGCCTGTATAATGAGCAGTTCTTC CASSSRGGLYNEQFF
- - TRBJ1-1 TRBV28 TGTGCCAGTAGACCCGGGGGTTGGGGGAACACTGAAGCTTTCTTT CASRPGGWGNTEAFF
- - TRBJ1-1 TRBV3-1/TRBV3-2 TGTGCCAGCAGAGGTCAGGGGGAAGCTTTCTTT CASRGQGEAFF
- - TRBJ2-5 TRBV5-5 TGTGCCAGCAGCTTGCGGGGGGCCTCGTACCAAGAGACCCAGTACTTC CASSLRGASYQETQYF
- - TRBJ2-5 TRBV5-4 TGTGCCAGCAGAGCACTTGGAGAGACCCAGTACTTC CASRALGETQYF
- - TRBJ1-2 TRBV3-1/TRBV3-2 TGTGCCAGCAGCCAGACTTACTCGCGAGGCTACACCTTC CASSQTYSRGYTF
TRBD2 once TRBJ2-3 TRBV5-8 TGTGCCAGCAGCTTGGCCGGGACTAGCGGGGGGGCAGATACGCAGTATTTT CASSLAGTSGGADTQYF
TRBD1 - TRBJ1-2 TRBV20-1 TGCAGTGCTAGTCGGACAGGGAGTAACTATGGCTACACCTTC CSASRTGSNYGYTF
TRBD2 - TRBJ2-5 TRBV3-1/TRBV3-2 TGTGCCAGCAGCCCTCCGGGGGAGGGCCCGACCCAGTACTTC CASSPPGEGPTQYF
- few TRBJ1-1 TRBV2 TGTGCCAGCAGTGTCCGGGAGGACACTGAAGCTTTCTTT CASSVREDTEAFF
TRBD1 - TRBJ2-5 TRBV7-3 TGTGCCAGCAGCCGAGGACAGGGGGAGACCCAGTACTTC CASSRGQGETQYF
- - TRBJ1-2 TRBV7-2 TGTGCCAGCAGTCGTGACAGAACCCGGCGTAATAACTATGGCTACACCTTC CASSRDRTRRNNYGYTF
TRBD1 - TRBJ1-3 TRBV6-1 TGTGCCAGCAGGGAAGGGACAGGGCACACTGGAAACACCATATATTTT CASREGTGHTGNTIYF
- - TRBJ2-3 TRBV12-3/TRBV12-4 TGTGCCAGCGTAAACACAGATACGCAGTATTTT CASVNTDTQYF